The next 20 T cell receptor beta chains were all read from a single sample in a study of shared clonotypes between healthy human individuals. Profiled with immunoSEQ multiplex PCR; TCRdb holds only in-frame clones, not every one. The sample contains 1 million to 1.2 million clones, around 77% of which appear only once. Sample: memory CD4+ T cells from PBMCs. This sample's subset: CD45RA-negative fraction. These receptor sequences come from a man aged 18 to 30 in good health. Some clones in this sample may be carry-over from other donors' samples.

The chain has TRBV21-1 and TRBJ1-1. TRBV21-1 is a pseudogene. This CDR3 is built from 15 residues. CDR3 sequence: CASSCRSSFSEGAFF. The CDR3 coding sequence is TGTGCCAGCAGCTGCCGGAGTAGTTTTTCCGAGGGAGCTTTCTTT.

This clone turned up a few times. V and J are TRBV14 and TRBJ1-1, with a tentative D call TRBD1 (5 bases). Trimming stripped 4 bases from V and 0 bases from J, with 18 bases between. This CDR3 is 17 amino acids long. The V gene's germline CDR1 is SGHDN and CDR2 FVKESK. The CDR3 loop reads CASSLQEGSILNTEAFF. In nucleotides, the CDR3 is TGTGCCAGCAGCCTCCAGGAGGGGTCAATCCTGAACACTGAAGCTTTCTTT.

The CDR3 sequence: CASSPTRTLYEQYF. The CDR3 DNA reads TGTGCCAGCAGTCCCACTCGGACACTTTACGAGCAGTACTTC. This sequence joins TRBV27 and TRBJ2-7; D may be TRBD1 (5 bases). Trimming took 5 bases from V and 4 from J, leaving 15 bases between them. There are 14 residues in the CDR3. CDR1 and CDR2 (germline): MNHEY, SMNVEV (reference sequence).

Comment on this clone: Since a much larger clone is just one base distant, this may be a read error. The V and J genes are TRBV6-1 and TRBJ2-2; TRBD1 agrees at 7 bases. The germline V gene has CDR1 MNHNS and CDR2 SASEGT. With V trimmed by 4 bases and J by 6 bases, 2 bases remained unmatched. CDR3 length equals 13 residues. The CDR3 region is CASSVTGSGELFF. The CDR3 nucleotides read TGTGCCAGCAGTGTGACAGGGTCCGGGGAGCTGTTTTTT.

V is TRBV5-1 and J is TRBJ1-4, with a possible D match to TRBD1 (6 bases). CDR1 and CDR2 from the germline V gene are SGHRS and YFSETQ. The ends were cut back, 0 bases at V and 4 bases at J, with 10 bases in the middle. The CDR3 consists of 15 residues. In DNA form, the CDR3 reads TGCGCCAGCAGCTTGGGACAGGTTCTTAATGAAAAACTGTTTTTT. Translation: CASSLGQVLNEKLFF.

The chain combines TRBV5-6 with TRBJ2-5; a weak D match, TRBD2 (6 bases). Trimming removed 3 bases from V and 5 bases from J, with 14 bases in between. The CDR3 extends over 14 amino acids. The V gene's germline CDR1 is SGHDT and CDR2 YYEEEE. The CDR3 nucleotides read TGTGCCAGCAGCTCGCGACTAGTCGTTGAGACCCAGTACTTC. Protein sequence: CASSSRLVVETQYF.

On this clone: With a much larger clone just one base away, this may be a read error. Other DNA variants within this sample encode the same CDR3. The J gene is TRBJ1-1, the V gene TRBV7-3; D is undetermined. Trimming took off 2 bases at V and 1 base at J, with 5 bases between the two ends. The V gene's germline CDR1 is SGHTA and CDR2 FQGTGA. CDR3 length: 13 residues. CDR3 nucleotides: TGTGCCAGCAGCTTACAGAGGAACACTGAAGCTTTCTTT. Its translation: CASSLQRNTEAFF.

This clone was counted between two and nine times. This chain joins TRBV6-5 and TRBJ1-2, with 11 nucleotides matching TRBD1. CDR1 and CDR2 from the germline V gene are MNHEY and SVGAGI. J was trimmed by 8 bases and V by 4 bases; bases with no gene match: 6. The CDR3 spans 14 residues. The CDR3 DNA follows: TGTGCCAGCAGTTCCCGGACAGGGGGCGAAGGCTACACCTTC. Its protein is CASSSRTGGEGYTF.

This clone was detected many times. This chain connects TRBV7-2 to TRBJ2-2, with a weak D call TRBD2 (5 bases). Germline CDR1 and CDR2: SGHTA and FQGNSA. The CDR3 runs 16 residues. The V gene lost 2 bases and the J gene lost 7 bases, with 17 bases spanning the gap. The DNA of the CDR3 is TGTGCCAGCAGCTTAATGGCTAGCAATCTCGTCGGGGAGCTGTTTTTT. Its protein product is CASSLMASNLVGELFF.

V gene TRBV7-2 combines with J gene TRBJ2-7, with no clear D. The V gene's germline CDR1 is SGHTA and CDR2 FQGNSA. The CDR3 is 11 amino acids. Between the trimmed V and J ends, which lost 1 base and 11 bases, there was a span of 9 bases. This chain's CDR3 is CASSLERVKYF. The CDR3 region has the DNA TGTGCCAGCAGCTTAGAAAGGGTCAAGTACTTC.

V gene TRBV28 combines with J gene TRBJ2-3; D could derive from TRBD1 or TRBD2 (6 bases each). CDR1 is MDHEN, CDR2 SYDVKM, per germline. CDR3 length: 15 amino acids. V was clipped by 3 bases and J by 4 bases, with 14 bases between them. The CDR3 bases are TGTGCCAGCAGTTTTCCGGGAGCAGGGGCAGATACGCAGTATTTT. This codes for CASSFPGAGADTQYF.

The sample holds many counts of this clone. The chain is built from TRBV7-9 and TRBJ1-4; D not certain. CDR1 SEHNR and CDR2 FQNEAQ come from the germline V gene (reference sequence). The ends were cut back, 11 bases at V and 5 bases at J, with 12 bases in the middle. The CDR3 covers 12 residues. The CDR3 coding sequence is TGTGCCTGCCAGACGAGGAATGAAAAACTGTTTTTT. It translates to CACQTRNEKLFF.

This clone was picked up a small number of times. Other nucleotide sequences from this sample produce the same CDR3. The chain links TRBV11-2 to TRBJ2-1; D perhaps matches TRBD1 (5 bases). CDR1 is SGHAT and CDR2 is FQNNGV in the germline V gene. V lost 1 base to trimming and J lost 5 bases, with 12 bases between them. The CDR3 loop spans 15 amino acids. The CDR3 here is CASSLGAGLNNEQFF. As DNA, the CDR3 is TGTGCCAGCAGCTTAGGCGCAGGGCTTAACAATGAGCAGTTCTTC.

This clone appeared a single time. This CDR3 reads CASSSLTGNYGYTF. The CDR3 DNA sequence: TGTGCCAGCAGTTCCCTCACTGGGAACTATGGCTACACCTTC. The chain links TRBV28 to TRBJ1-2, with D hard to call. V shed 4 bases and J shed 2 bases, with 11 bases lying between them. CDR3 length: 14 residues. Germline V CDR1 and CDR2: MDHEN, SYDVKM.

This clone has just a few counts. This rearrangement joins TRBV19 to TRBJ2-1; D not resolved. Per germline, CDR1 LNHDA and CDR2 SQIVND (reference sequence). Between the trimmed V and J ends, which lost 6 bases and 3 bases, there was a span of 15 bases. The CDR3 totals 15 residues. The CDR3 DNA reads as TGTGCCAGTAGGCGAGGTGACCCGGGCTACAATGAGCAGTTCTTC. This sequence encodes CASRRGDPGYNEQFF.

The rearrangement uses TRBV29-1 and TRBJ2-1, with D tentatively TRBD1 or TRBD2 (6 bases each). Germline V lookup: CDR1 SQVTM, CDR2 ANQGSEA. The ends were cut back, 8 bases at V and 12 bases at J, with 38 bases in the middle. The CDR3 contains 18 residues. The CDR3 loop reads CSFSDGAPISGSIRGQFF. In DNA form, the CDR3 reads TGCAGCTTCTCGGATGGGGCGCCGATTAGCGGTTCCATCAGGGGGCAGTTCTTC.

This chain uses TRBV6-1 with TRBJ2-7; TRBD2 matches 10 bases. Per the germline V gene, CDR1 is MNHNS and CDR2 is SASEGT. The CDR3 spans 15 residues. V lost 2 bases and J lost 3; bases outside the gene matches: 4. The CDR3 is CASSELLAGSYEQYF. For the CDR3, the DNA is TGTGCCAGCAGTGAACTACTAGCGGGGAGCTACGAGCAGTACTTC.

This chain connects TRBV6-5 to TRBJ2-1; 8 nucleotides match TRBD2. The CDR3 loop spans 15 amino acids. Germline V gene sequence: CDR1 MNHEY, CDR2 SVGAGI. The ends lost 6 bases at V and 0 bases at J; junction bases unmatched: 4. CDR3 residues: CASSRSGSSYNEQFF. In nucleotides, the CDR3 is TGTGCCAGCAGCAGAAGCGGGAGCTCCTACAATGAGCAGTTCTTC.

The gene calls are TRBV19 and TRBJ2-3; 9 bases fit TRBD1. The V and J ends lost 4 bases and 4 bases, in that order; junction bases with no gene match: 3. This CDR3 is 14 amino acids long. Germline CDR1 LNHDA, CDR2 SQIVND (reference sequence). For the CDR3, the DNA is TGTGCCAGTAGTACGAGGACAGGGGCAGATACGCAGTATTTT. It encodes CASSTRTGADTQYF.

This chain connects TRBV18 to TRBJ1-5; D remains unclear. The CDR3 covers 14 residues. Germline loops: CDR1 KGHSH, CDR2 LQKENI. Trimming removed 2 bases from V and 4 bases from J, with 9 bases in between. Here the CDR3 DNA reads TGTGCCAGCTCACCAATGGCGGTAAATCAGCCCCAGCATTTT. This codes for CASSPMAVNQPQHF.